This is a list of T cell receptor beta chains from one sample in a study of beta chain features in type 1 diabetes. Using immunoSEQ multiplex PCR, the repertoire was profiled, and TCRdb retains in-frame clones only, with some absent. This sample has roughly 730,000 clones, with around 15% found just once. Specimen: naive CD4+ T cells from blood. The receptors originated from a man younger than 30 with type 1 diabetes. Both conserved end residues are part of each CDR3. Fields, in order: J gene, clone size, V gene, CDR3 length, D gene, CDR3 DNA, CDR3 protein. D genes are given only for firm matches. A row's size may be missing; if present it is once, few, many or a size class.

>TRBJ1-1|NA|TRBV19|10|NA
TGTGCCACGGGCTGGTCTGAAGCTTTCTTT
CATGWSEAFF
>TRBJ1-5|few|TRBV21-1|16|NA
TGTGCCAGCAGCAGCAGGGACAGGGGTAGCAATCAGCCCCAGCATTTT
CASSSRDRGSNQPQHF
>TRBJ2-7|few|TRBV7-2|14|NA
TGTGCCAGCAGCTTAAACGCAGGCTTCTACGAGCAGTACTTC
CASSLNAGFYEQYF
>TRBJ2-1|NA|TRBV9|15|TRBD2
TGTGCCAGCAGCCTGAGCGGGGGGGCCAGAGATGAGCAGTTCTTC
CASSLSGGARDEQFF
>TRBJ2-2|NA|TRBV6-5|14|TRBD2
TGTGCCAGCAGGGACGGGGGGAACCCCGGGGAGCTGTTTTTT
CASRDGGNPGELFF
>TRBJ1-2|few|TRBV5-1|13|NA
TGCGCCAGCAGCACAGGACAGCTTTATGGCTACACCTTC
CASSTGQLYGYTF
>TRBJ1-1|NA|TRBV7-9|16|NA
TGTGCCAGCAGCCTGCCTTTGGGCCTCCTGAACACTGAAGCTTTCTTT
CASSLPLGLLNTEAFF
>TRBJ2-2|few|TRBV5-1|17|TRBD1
TGCGCCAGCAGCTTGGCAGGGGGCTCGGTAGGCACCGGGGAGCTGTTTTTT
CASSLAGGSVGTGELFF
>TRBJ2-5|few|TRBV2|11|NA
TGTGCCAGCATGGGGCCTGAGACCCAGTACTTC
CASMGPETQYF
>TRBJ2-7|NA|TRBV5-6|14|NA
TGTGCCAGCAGCTTGAGCCGACCTTCCTACGAGCAGTACTTC
CASSLSRPSYEQYF
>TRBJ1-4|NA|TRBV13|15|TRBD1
TGTGCCAGCACCTCTAGGGGAGCAGGGGGGGAAAAACTGTTTTTT
CASTSRGAGGEKLFF
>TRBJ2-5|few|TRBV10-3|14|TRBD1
TGTGCCATCAGTGAAAGACAGGGGGCAGAGACCCAGTACTTC
CAISERQGAETQYF
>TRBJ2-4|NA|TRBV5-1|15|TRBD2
TGCGCCAGCAGCTTGAGCGCTAGCGGGGGAGCCATTCAGTACTTC
CASSLSASGGAIQYF
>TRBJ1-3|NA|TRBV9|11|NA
TGTGCCAGCAGCGTAGACGGGACCATATATTTT
CASSVDGTIYF
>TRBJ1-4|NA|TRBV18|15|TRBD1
TGTGCCAGCTCGCGAATGACAGGGGTTAATGAAAAACTGTTTTTT
CASSRMTGVNEKLFF
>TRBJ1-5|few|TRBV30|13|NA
TGTGCCTGGAGTAGTCAGGACAATCAGCCCCAGCATTTT
CAWSSQDNQPQHF
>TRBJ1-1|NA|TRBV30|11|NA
TGTGCCTGGAGTGGTCCGACTGAAGCTTTCTTT
CAWSGPTEAFF
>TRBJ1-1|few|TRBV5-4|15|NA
TGTGCCAGCAGCTTGTCGGTCAGTACGAACACTGAAGCTTTCTTT
CASSLSVSTNTEAFF
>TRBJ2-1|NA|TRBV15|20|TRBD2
TGTGCCACTTCCCTCCCGCTGGGACTAGCGGGGGGTGGGCTAGGGGGTGAGCAGTTCTTC
CATSLPLGLAGGGLGGEQFF
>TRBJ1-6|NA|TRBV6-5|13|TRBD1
TGTGCCAGCCTTGACAGGGGTAATTCACCCCTCCACTTT
CASLDRGNSPLHF
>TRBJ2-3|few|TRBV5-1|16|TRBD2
TGCGCCAGCAGCTTGGGACTAGCGGGGCACTCAGATACGCAGTATTTT
CASSLGLAGHSDTQYF
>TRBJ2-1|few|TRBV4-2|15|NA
TGTGCCAGCAGCCAAGATGCCGGACCGTACAATGAGCAGTTCTTC
CASSQDAGPYNEQFF
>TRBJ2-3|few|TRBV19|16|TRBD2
TGTGCCAGTAGCCTCGGACTAGCGGGGACCACAGATACGCAGTATTTT
CASSLGLAGTTDTQYF
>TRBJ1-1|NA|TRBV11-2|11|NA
TGTGCCAGCAGCAGGGAGGTTGAAGCTTTCTTT
CASSREVEAFF
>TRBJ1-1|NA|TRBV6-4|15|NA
TGTGCCAGCAGTGACCCCAGGAACATGAACACTGAAGCTTTCTTT
CASSDPRNMNTEAFF
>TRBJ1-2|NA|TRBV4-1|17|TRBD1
TGCGCCAGCAGCCAAGATCGGGACAGCTACGACATCTATGGCTACACCTTC
CASSQDRDSYDIYGYTF
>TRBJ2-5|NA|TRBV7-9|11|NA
TGTGCCAGCAGCCAGGAAGAGACCCAGTACTTC
CASSQEETQYF
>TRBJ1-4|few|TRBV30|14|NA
TGTGCCTGGAGTCCCGGACCGTCTAATGAAAAACTGTTTTTT
CAWSPGPSNEKLFF
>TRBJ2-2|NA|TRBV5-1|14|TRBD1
TGCGCCAGCAGCCCCCAGCCGGGACAGGGCCAGCTGTTTTTT
CASSPQPGQGQLFF
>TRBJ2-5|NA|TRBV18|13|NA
TGTGCCAGCTCACCAACAGCTACAGAGACCCAGTACTTC
CASSPTATETQYF
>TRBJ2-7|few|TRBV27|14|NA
TGTGCCAGCAGTAATTTAGCAGCTTCCTACGAGCAGTACTTC
CASSNLAASYEQYF
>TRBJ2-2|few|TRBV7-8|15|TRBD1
TGTGCCAGCAGCCGCGCGGCAGGGGGAACCGGGGAGCTGTTTTTT
CASSRAAGGTGELFF
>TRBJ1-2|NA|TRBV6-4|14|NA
TGTGCCAGCAGTGACGCACAGGGATTACATGGCTACACCTTC
CASSDAQGLHGYTF
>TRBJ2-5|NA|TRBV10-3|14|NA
TGTGCCATCAGTGAGTCTAGCAACCTGGAGACCCAGTACTTC
CAISESSNLETQYF
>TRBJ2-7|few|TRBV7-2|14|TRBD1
TGTGCCAGCAGCCTGGGACAGGGCACCTACGAGCAGTACTTC
CASSLGQGTYEQYF
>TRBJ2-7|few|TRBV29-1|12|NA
TGCAGCGGAACCCATGGAGGGCACGAGCAGTACTTC
CSGTHGGHEQYF
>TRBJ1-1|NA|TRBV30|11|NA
TGTGCCTGGATCTGGAACACTGAAGCTTTCTTT
CAWIWNTEAFF
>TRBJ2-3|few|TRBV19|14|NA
TGTGCCAGTAGTATAAAAGTCCTCTCAGATACGCAGTATTTT
CASSIKVLSDTQYF
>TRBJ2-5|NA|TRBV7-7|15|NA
TGTGCCAGCAGCTTAGAAGGAGGGGGTGGTGAGACCCAGTACTTC
CASSLEGGGGETQYF
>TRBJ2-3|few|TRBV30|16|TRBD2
TGTGCCTGTCGGGGACTAGCGGGGGCTAGCACAGATACGCAGTATTTT
CACRGLAGASTDTQYF
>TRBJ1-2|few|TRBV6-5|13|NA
TGTGCCAGCAGTTACGGGGTTGGATATGGCTACACCTTC
CASSYGVGYGYTF
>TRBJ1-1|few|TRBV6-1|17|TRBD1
TGTGCCAGCAGTGAATGGCAGGGGGCAGGAGGTTTTACTGAAGCTTTCTTT
CASSEWQGAGGFTEAFF
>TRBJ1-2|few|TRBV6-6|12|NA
TGTGCCAGCAGTAAGGACCGCTATGGCTACACCTTC
CASSKDRYGYTF
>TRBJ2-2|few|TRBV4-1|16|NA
TGCGCCAGCAGCCCTGGGGGCGCAGCGAACACCGGGGAGCTGTTTTTT
CASSPGGAANTGELFF
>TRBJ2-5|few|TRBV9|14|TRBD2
TGTGCCAGCAGCGTAAGCGGGGGCCAAGAGACCCAGTACTTC
CASSVSGGQETQYF
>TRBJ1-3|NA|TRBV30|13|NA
TGTGCCTGGACAACCCTTTATGGAAACACCATATATTTT
CAWTTLYGNTIYF
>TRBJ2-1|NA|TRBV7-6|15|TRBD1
TGTGCCAGCAGCTTGGGGGGACAGGGTCCCGATGAGCAGTTCTTC
CASSLGGQGPDEQFF
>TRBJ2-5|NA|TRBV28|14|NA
TGTGCCAGCAGTTTACGCAGGCAGCAAGAGACCCAGTACTTC
CASSLRRQQETQYF
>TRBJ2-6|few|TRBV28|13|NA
TGTGCCAGCAGTCAATCTGGGGCCAACGTCCTGACTTTC
CASSQSGANVLTF
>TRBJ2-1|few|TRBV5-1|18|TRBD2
TGCGCCAGCAGCCTCAACCCACGGACTAGCGGGGGAGGAAATGAGCAGTTCTTC
CASSLNPRTSGGGNEQFF
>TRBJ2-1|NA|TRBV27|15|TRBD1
TGTGCCAGCAGTTCCCCTCGACAGGGGGCCGATGAGCAGTTCTTC
CASSSPRQGADEQFF
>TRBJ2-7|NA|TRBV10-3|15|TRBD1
TGTGCCATCAGTGAGGATAGGACAGGGGGCTACGAGCAGTACTTC
CAISEDRTGGYEQYF
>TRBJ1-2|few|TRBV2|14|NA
TGTGCCAGCATATCAGGGAGTTCTAACTATGGCTACACCTTC
CASISGSSNYGYTF
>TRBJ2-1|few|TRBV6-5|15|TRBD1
TGTGCCAGCAGAGCCCTGGGACAGGGAAGTAATGAGCAGTTCTTC
CASRALGQGSNEQFF
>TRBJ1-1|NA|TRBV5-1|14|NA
TGCGCCAGTATGGACCAGACAGCGAACACTGAAGCTTTCTTT
CASMDQTANTEAFF
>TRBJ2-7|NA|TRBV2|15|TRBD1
TGTGCCGGCACTACCGGGACAGGGATACTCTACGAGCAGTACTTC
CAGTTGTGILYEQYF
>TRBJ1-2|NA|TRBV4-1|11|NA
TGCGCCAGCAGGGGATTGAATGGCTACACCTTC
CASRGLNGYTF
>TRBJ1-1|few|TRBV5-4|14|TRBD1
TGTGCCAGCAGCCTAGGGGGCGCGGGCACTGAAGCTTTCTTT
CASSLGGAGTEAFF
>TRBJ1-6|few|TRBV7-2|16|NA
TGTGCCAGCGGGTGGGGAGGGGACTCTACAACGTCACCCCTCCACTTT
CASGWGGDSTTSPLHF
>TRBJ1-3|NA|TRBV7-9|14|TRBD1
TGTGCCAGCAGCGTACAGGGGTGGGGAAACACCATATATTTT
CASSVQGWGNTIYF